This record covers a single T cell receptor (beta chain). Its target is unknown. Germline V gene lookup returns CDR1 SNHLY and CDR2 FYNNEI. CDR3 size: 17 residues. Trimming stripped 3 bases from V and 2 bases from J, with 20 bases between. Clones were sequenced by immunoSEQ multiplex PCR, and TCRdb holds only the in-frame ones, with some missing. The sample has over a million clones, roughly 74% seen once. The data were taken from a study of shared clonotypes between healthy human individuals. In the study overall: Each donor's CD8 memory used one plate, CD8 naive two, each CD4 subset three.

Findings of the study overall: Shared across a few donors were approximately 5% of the naive CD4 clonotypes. Only blood was sampled, and tissue TCR repertoires likely differ from blood ones.

The specimen sequenced was memory CD4+ T cells from PBMCs. Regarding subset: CD45RA-negative fraction. This chain uses TRBV2 with TRBJ2-7; D is possibly TRBD1 (5 bases). This receptor was taken from a man younger than 35 in good health. Some clones in this sample may be carry-over from other donors' samples. This CDR3 is CASSDVFQGRETYEQYF. CDR3 DNA sequence: TGTGCCAGCAGTGACGTATTTCAGGGTCGCGAGACCTACGAGCAGTACTTC.